Given below is one TCR beta chain in context. TCRdb's table, derived via immunoSEQ multiplex PCR, lists solely in-frame clones and lacks some. The sample lists about 170,000 clones; over 80% were seen once. The CDR3 runs 16 residues. The germline gives CDR1 SGHRS, CDR2 YFSETQ. The V segment lost 4 bases and the J segment 4 bases; nucleotides outside the gene matches: 7. Patients from Seattle were sampled longitudinally, starting during active infection. The data originate from a study of blood T cell repertoires in COVID-19. Overall study: PBMCs, B-cell-depleted T cells, or T cells provided the cDNA or gDNA that made up the material.

Sequences were obtained from peripheral blood. The chain couples TRBV5-1 to TRBJ2-2; 10 bases align to TRBD1. This TCR was sampled from a man aged 25 to 45 with COVID-19, enrolled during active disease. The CDR3 DNA is TGCGCCAGCAGCGGGGGACAGGGGCTTTCCACCGGGGAGCTGTTTTTT. Translating it yields CASSGGQGLSTGELFF.